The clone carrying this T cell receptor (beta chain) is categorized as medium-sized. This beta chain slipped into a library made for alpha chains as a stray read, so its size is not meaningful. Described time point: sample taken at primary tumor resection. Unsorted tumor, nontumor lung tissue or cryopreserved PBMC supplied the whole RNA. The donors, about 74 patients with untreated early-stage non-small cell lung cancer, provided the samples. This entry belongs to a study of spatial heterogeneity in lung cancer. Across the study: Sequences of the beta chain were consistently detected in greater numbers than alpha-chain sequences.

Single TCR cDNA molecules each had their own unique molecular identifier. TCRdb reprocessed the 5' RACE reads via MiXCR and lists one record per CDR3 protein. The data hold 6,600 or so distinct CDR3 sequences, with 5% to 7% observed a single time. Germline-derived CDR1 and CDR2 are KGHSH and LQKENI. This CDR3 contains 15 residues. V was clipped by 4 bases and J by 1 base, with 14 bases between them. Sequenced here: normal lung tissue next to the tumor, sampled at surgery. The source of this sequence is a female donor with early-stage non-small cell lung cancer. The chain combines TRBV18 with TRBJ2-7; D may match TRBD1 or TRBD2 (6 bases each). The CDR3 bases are TGTGCCAGCTCACTGGGGGGACAAGCTTCCTACGAGCAGTACTTC. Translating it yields CASSLGGQASYEQYF.